This T cell receptor beta chain is drawn from a study of blood T cell repertoires in COVID-19. The overall study: The United States, Italy and Spain were the sources of the acute and convalescent COVID-19 samples. The cDNA or gDNA used as material had been derived from T cells, B-cell-depleted T cells, or PBMCs.

In the authors' methods: Estimates of nucleated cell counts were drawn from the amplification of reference gene primers. Using immunoSEQ multiplex PCR, the repertoire was profiled, and TCRdb retains in-frame clones only, with some absent. V, J and clone size derive from that table, while D and trimming were established from the DNA sequence. The sample includes under 200,000 clones, roughly 86% seen only once; the top ten take around 7%. V shed 3 bases and J shed 2 bases, with 10 bases lying between them. The germline CDR1 and CDR2 sequences are SGHDN and FVKESK. This CDR3 has 14 amino acids. The sequence was obtained from a woman aged 80 or older in a cohort sampled during active or convalescent COVID-19. Sample: peripheral blood. The V gene is TRBV14, the J gene TRBJ1-2, with D perhaps TRBD1 (5 bases). The CDR3 DNA sequence: TGTGCCAGCAGCCAGATGACAGTCAACTATGGCTACACCTTC. This gives the protein CASSQMTVNYGYTF.